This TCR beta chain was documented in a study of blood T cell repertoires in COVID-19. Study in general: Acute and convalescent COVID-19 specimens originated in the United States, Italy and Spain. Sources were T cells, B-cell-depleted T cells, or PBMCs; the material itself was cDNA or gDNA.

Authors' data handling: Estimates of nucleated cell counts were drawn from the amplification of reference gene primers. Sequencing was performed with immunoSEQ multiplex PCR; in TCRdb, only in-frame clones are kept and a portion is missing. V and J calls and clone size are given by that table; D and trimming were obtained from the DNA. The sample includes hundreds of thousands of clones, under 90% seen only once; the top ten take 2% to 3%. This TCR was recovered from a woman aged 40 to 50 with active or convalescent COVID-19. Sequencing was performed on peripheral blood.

The CDR3 sequence is CASSTTTGASNFENIQYF. The CDR3 bases are TGTGCCAGTAGTACAACGACAGGGGCCTCAAACTTTGAAAACATTCAGTACTTC. J is TRBJ2-4 and V is TRBV19, with 8 positions matching TRBD1. Trimming took 4 bases from V and 5 from J; bases not matched to a gene: 16. Germline assignment: CDR1 LNHDA and CDR2 SQIVND (reference sequence). The CDR3 spans 18 residues.